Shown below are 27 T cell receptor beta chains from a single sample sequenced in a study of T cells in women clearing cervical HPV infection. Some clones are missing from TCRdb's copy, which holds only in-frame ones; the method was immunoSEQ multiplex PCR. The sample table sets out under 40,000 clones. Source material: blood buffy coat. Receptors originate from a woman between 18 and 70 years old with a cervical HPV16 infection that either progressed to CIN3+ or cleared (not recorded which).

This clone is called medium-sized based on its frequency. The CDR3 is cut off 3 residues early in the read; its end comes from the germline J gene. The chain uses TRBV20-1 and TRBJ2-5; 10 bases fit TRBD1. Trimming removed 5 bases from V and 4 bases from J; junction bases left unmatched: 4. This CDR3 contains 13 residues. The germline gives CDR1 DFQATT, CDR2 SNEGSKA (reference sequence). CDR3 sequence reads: CSAGRTGGETQYF. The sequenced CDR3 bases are TGCAGTGCTGGCCGGACAGGGGGAGAGACC.

The CDR3 sequence: CASSPNLLYRESSYNDYTF. The CDR3 DNA, read in part, is TGTGCCAGCTCACCAAATCTCCTGTACAGGGAATCTTCCTACAATGAC. This chain joins TRBV18 and TRBJ1-2; D might be TRBD1 (6 bases). The read halts 3 residues ahead of the CDR3 end, with the missing end drawn from the germline J gene. CDR1 and CDR2 (germline): KGHSH, LQKENI. The CDR3 consists of 19 residues.

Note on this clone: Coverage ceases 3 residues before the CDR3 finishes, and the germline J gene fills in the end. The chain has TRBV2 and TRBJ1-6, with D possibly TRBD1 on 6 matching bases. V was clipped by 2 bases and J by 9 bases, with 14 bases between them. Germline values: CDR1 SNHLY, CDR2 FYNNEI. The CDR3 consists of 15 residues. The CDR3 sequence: CASSEFLSRGSPLHF. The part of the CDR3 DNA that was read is TGTGCCAGCAGTGAATTTCTTTCCAGGGGTTCACCC.

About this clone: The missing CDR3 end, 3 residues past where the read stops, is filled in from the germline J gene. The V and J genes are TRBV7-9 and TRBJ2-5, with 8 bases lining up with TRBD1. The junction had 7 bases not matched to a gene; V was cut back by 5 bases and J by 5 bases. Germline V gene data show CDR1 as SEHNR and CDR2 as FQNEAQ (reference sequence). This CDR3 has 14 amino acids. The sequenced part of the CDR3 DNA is TGTGCCAGCAGCACCCAGGGGGCGCGGGAGACC. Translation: CASSTQGARET. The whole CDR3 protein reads CASSTQGARETQYF.

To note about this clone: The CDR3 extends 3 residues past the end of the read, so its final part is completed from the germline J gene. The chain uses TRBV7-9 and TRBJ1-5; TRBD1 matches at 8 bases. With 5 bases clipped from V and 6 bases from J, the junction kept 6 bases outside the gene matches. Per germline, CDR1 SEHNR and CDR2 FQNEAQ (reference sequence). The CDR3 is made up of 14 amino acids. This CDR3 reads CASSLTGGIQPQHF. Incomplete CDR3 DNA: TGTGCCAGCAGCCTAACAGGGGGGATTCAGCCC.

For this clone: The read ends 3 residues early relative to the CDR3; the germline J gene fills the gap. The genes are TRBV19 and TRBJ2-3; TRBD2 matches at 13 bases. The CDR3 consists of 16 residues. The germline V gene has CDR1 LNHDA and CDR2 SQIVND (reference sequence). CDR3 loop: CASSRTSGSLSETQYF. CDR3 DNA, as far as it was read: TGTGCCAGTAGTCGGACTAGCGGGAGTCTTAGCGAGACG. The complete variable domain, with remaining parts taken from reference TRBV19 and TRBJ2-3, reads DGGITQSPKYLFRKEGQNVTLSCEQNLNHDAMYWYRQDPGQGLRLIYYSQIVNDFQKGDIAEGYSVSREKKESFPLTVTSAQKNPTAFYLCASSRTSGSLSETQYFGPGTRLTVL.

The DNA read from the CDR3 is TGTGCCAGCAGTAGTTCAGTCACTGAA. Its protein product is CASSSSVTE. The CDR3 reads in full as CASSSSVTEAFF. J is TRBJ1-1 and V is TRBV2, with D hard to call. The DNA ends 3 residues before the CDR3 does, and the rest of the CDR3 is filled in from the germline J gene. The V and J ends lost 5 bases and 4 bases respectively, with 8 bases between them. Per the germline V gene, CDR1 is SNHLY and CDR2 is FYNNEI. The CDR3 contains 12 residues.

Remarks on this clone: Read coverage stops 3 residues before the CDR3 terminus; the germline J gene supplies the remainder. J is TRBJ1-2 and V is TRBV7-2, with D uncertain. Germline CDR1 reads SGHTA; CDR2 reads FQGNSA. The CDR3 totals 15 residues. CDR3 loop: CASSPRLAASYDYTF. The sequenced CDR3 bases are TGTGCCAGCAGCCCCCGACTAGCGGCCTCCTACGAC.

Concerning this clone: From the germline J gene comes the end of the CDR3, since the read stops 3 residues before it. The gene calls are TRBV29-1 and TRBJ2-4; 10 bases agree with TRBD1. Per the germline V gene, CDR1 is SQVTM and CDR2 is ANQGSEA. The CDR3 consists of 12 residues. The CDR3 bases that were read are TGCAGCGTGGGGGACAGGGGATATGGT. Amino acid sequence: CSVGDRGYG. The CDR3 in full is CSVGDRGYGQYF.

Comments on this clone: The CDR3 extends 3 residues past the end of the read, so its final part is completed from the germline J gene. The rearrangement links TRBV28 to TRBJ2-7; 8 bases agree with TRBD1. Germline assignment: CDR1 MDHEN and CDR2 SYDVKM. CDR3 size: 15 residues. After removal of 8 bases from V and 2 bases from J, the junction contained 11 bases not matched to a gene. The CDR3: CASGSDTGGPYEQYF. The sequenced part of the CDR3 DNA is TGTGCCAGCGGTTCGGACACAGGGGGGCCCTACGAG.

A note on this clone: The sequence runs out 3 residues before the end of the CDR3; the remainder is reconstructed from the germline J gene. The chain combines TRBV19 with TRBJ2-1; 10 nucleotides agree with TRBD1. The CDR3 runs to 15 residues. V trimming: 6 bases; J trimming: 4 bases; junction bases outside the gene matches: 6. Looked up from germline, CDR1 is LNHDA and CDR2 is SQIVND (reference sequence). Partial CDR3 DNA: TGTGCCAGTAGCATGACAGGGGGCGGTTACAATGAG. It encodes CASSMTGGGYNE. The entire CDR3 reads CASSMTGGGYNEQFF. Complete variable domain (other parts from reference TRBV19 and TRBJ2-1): DGGITQSPKYLFRKEGQNVTLSCEQNLNHDAMYWYRQDPGQGLRLIYYSQIVNDFQKGDIAEGYSVSREKKESFPLTVTSAQKNPTAFYLCASSMTGGGYNEQFFGPGTRLTVL.

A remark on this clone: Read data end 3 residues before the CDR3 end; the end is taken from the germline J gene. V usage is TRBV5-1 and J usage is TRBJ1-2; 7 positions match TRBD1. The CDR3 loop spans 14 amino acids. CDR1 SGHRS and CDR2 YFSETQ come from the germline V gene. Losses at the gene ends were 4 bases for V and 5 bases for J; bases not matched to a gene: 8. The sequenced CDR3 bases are TGCGCCAGCAGCGAACGACAGGGAAAATATGGC. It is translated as CASSERQGKYG. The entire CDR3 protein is CASSERQGKYGYTF. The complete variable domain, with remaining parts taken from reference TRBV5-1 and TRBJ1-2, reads KAGVTQTPRYLIKTRGQQVTLSCSPISGHRSVSWYQQTPGQGLQFLFEYFSETQRNKGNFPGRFSGRQFSNSRSEMNVSTLELGDSALYLCASSERQGKYGYTFGSGTRLTVV.

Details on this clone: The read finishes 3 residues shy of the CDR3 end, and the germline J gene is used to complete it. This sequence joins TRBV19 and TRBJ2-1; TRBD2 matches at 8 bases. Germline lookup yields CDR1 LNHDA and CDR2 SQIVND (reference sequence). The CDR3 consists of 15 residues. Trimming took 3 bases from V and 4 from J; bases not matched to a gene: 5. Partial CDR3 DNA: TGTGCCAGTAGTATCACGGGGGGGGATTACAATGAG. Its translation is CASSITGGDYNE. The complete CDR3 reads CASSITGGDYNEQFF.

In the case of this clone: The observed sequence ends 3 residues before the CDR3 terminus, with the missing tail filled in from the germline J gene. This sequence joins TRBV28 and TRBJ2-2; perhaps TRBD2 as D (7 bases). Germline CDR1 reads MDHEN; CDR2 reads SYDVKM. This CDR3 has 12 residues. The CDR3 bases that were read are TGTGCCAGCAAAGAAGGGGGGGACTCG. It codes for CASKEGGDS. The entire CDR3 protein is CASKEGGDSLFF.

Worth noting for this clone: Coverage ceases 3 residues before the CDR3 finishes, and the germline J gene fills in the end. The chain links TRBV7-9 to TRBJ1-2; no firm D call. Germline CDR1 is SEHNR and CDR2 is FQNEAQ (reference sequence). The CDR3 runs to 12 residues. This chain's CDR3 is CASSSNSYDYTF. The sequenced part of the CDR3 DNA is TGTGCCAGCAGTAGCAACTCCTACGAC.

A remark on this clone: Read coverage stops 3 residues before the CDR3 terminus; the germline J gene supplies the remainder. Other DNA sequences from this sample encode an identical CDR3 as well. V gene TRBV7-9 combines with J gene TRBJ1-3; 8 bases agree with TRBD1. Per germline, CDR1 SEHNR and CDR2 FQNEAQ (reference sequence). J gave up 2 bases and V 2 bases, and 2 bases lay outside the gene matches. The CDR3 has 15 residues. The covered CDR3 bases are TGTGCCAGCAGCTTAAGCAGGGGGCCTGGAAACACC. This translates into CASSLSRGPGNT. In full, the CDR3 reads CASSLSRGPGNTIYF.

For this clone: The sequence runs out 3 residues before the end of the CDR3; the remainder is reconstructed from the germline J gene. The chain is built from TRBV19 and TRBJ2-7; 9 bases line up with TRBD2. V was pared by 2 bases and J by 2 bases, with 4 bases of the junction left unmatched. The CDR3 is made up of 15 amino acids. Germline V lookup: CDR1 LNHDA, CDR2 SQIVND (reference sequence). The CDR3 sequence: CASSILASGAYEQYF. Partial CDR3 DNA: TGTGCCAGTAGTATATTGGCTAGCGGGGCCTACGAG. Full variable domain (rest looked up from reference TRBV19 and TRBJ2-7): DGGITQSPKYLFRKEGQNVTLSCEQNLNHDAMYWYRQDPGQGLRLIYYSQIVNDFQKGDIAEGYSVSREKKESFPLTVTSAQKNPTAFYLCASSILASGAYEQYFGPGTRLTVT.

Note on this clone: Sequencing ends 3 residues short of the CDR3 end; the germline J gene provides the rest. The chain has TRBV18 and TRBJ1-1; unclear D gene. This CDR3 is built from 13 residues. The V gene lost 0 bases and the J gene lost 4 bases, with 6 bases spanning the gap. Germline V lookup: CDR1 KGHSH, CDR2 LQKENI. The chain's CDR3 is CASSPPGATEAFF. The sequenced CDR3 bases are TGTGCCAGCTCACCACCGGGCGCCACTGAA.

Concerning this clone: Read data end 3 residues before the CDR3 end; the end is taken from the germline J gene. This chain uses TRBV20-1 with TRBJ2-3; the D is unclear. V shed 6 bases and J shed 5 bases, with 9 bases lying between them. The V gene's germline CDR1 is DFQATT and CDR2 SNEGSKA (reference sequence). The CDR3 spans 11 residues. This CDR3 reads CSAYSRDTQYF. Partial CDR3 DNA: TGCAGTGCCTACTCCCGAGATACG.

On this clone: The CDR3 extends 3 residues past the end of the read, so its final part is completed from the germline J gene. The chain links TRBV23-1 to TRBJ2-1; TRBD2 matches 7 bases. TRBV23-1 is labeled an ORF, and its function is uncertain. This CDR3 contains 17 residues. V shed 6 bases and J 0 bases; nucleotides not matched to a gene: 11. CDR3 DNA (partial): TGCGCCAGCAGCGGACCGAAGCGGGAAAGCTCCTACAATGAG. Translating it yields CASSGPKRESSYNE. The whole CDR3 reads CASSGPKRESSYNEQFF.

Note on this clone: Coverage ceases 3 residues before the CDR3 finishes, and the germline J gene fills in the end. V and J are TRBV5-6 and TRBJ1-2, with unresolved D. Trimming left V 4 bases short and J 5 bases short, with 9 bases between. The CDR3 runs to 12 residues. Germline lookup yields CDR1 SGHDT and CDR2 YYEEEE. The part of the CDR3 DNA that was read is TGTGCCAGCAGCAGAATCGCGTATGGC. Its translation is CASSRIAYG. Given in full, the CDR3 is CASSRIAYGYTF. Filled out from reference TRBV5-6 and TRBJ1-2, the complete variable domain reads DAGVTQSPTHLIKTRGQQVTLRCSPKSGHDTVSWYQQALGQGPQFIFQYYEEEERQRGNFPDRFSGHQFPNYSSELNVNALLLGDSALYLCASSRIAYGYTFGSGTRLTVV.

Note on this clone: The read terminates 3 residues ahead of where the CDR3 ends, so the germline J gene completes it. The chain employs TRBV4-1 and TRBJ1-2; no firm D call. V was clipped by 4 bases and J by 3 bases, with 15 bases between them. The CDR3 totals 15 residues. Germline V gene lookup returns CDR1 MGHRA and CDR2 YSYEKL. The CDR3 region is CASSLTGADDYGYTF. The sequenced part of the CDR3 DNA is TGCGCCAGCAGCCTAACGGGTGCTGATGACTATGGC.

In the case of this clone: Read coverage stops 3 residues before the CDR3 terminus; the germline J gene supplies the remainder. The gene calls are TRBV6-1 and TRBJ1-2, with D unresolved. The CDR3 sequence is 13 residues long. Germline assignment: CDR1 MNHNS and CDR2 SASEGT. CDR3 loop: CASSDGGSLDYTF. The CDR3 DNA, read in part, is TGTGCCAGCAGTGACGGCGGGAGCCTCGAC.

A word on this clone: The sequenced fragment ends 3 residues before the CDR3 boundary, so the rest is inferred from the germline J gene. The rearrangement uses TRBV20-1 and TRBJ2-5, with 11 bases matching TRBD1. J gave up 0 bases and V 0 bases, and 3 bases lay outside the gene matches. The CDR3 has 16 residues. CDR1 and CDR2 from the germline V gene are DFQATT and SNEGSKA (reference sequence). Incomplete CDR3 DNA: TGCAGTGCTAGAGAATGGACAGGGGGCTACCAAGAGACC. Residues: CSAREWTGGYQET. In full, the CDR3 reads CSAREWTGGYQETQYF.

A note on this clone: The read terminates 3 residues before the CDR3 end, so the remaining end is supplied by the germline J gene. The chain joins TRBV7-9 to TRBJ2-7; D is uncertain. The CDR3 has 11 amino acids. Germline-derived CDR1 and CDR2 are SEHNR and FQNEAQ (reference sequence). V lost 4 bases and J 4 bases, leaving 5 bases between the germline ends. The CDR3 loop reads CASSSRYEQYF. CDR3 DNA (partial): TGTGCCAGCAGCTCGAGGTACGAG.

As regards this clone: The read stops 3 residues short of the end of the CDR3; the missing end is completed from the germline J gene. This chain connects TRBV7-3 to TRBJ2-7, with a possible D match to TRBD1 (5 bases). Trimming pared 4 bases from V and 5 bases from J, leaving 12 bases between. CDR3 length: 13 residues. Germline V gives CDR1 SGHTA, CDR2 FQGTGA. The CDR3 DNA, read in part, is TGTGCCAGCAGCTCGGTTCCAGGGAACGAG. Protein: CASSSVPGNE. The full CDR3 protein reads CASSSVPGNEQYF.

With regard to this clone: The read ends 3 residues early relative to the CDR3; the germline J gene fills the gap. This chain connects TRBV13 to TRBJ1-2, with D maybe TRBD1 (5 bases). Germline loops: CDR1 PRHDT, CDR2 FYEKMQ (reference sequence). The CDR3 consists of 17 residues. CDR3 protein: CASSLGLNRWGNDGYTF. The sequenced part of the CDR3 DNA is TGTGCCAGCAGCTTAGGCCTAAATAGGTGGGGCAACGACGGC.